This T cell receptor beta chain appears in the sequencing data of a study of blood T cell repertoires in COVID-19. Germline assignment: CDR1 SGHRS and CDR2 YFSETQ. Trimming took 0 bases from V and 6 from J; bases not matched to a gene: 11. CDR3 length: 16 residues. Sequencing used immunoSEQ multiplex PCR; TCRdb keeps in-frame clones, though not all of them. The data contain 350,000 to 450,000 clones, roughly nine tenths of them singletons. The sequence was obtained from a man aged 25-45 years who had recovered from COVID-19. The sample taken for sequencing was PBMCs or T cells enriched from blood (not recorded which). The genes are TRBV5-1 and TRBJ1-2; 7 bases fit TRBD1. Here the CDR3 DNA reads TGCGCCAGCAGCTTGGAGGGGGCCTCCAGGGCCGATGGCTACACCTTC. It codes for CASSLEGASRADGYTF.